The 5 T cell receptor beta chains reported below all come from one sample, sequenced in a study of T-cell memory formation after mild COVID-19. TCRdb redid the calling of the 5' RACE reads with MiXCR, one entry per CDR3 protein. The top ten clones hold 20% to 25% of a sample with fewer than 300,000 distinct CDR3 sequences, over 15% of them seen once. Material: PBMCs or a T cell subset sorted from them (not recorded which). The source of these receptors is a man aged 18 to 29 who had mild COVID-19 (a few samples of this study predate the infection). Cell type and time point are not known.

This clonotype was found a few times. The chain is built from TRBV6-5 and TRBJ2-7; 9 nucleotides line up with TRBD1. Germline loops: CDR1 MNHEY, CDR2 SVGAGI. The CDR3 covers 15 residues. V shed 5 bases and J 5 bases; nucleotides not matched to a gene: 10. CDR3 amino acids: CASSLTLDRGHEQYF. In DNA, the CDR3 is TGTGCCAGCAGTCTCACCTTGGACAGGGGTCACGAGCAGTACTTC.

This clonotype was found many times. V usage is TRBV12-3 or TRBV12-4 and J usage is TRBJ1-2; no reliable D call. The V and J ends lost 1 base and 2 bases respectively, with 5 bases between them. CDR3 length equals 13 residues. CDR3 region: CASSLEGNYGYTF. The CDR3 DNA sequence: TGTGCCAGCAGTTTAGAAGGAAACTATGGCTACACCTTC.

This clonotype was counted between two and nine times. The chain couples TRBV5-1 to TRBJ2-1; tentative D call: TRBD2 (7 bases). The CDR3 runs 16 residues. Trimming stripped 5 bases from V and 4 bases from J, with 19 bases between. Germline assignment: CDR1 SGHRS and CDR2 YFSETQ. The CDR3 coding sequence is TGCGCCAGCAGAATGGTCGGGGGGCCGGGTTACAATGAGCAGTTCTTC. Residues: CASRMVGGPGYNEQFF.

This clonotype was seen at least ten times. J is TRBJ2-1 and V is TRBV7-8; a possible D gene is TRBD2 (6 bases). This CDR3 region has 14 residues. The V gene lost 0 bases and the J gene lost 4 bases, with 7 bases spanning the gap. Germline-derived CDR1 and CDR2 are SGHVS and FQNEAQ. CDR3 in amino acids: CASSLAGGYNEQFF. Here the CDR3 DNA reads TGTGCCAGCAGCTTAGCGGGGGGTTACAATGAGCAGTTCTTC.

The chain employs TRBV6-5 and TRBJ1-2; TRBD1 matches 7 bases. In germline, CDR1 is MNHEY, CDR2 SVGAGI. The V and J ends lost 5 bases and 0 bases, in that order; junction bases with no gene match: 6. This CDR3 is 15 amino acids long. The CDR3 spells CASSEDRITNYGYTF. CDR3 bases: TGTGCCAGCAGTGAGGACAGGATTACTAACTATGGCTACACCTTC.